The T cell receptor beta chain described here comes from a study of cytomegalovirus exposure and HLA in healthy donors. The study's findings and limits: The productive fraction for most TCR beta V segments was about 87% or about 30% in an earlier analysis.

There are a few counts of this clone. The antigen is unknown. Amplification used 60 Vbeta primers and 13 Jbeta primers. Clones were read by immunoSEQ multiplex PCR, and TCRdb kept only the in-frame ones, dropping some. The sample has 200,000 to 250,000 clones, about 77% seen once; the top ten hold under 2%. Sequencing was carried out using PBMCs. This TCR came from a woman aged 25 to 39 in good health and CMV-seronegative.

In DNA, the CDR3 is TGTGCCAGCAGCTCGCGGACAGGGGGCTCGACTAATGAAAAACTGTTTTTT. Amino acids: CASSSRTGGSTNEKLFF. This rearrangement joins TRBV7-8 to TRBJ1-4; 11 bases are a match to TRBD1. This CDR3 spans 17 amino acids. The V and J ends lost 4 bases and 2 bases, in that order; junction bases with no gene match: 6. Per the germline V gene, CDR1 is SGHVS and CDR2 is FQNEAQ.